This T cell receptor (beta chain) was captured in a study of regulatory T cells in long-lasting Graves disease. Libraries of TCR beta came from iRepertoire HTBI primers plus Arm-PCR of CDR3 regions. TCRdb analysed the multiplex PCR reads with MiXCR anew, one entry per CDR3 protein. The data contain roughly 520,000 distinct CDR3 sequences, around 13% of them singletons. The table lists this clonotype with a few counts. Its antigen is currently unknown. Time point here: newly diagnosed GD, antithyroid drugs for less than 3 months. With RNA extracted from PBMCs as input, the TCR library was made. Per germline, CDR1 KGHDR and CDR2 SFDVKD. After removal of 4 bases from V and 4 bases from J, the junction contained 18 bases not matched to a gene. CDR3 size: 19 residues. Study-wide results and caveats: Repertoires from persistent disease leaned toward TRBV28, TRBJ1-2 and TRBJ2-5. It was peripheral blood alone, not thyroid tissue, that was studied.

These same data were also listed under a study on T cells in Graves' hyperthyroidism and ophthalmopathy. As reported in that work: Blood also showed most of the thyroid clonotypes that were expanded above 0.001. Ophthalmopathy was predicted by the model a median of about 6.5 months ahead of onset.

The J gene is TRBJ2-5, the V gene TRBV24-1; 9 nucleotides match TRBD2. The sample was peripheral blood mononuclear cells (PBMCs), taken at new diagnosis, from a patient treated with antithyroid drugs. The clonotype originates from a woman aged 25-40 years with Graves disease. In nucleotides, the CDR3 is TGTGCCACCAGTGAAGGGCCGGGACTAGCAAGGTCCATCATAGAGACCCAGTACTTC. Translation: CATSEGPGLARSIIETQYF.